Listed here are 5 T cell receptor beta chains from one sample, sequenced in a study of patients and donors after allogeneic stem cell transplantation. Each CDR3 protein gets one entry after TCRdb re-called the RT-PCR reads with MiXCR. The sample includes about 960,000 distinct CDR3 sequences, around 17% seen only once; the top ten take 6%. The specimen sequenced was blood, either unsorted or a sorted T cell fraction (not recorded which). The receptors originated from a human donor who was either an allogeneic HSCT recipient or a stem cell or donor lymphocyte infusion donor (not recorded which). It is not recorded whose cells these are; they may come from a transplant donor.

This clonotype was detected only a few times. The rearrangement links TRBV5-6 to TRBJ2-2; 8 positions agree with TRBD1. With 2 bases clipped from V and 6 bases from J, the junction kept 6 bases outside the gene matches. CDR1 is SGHDT, CDR2 YYEEEE, per germline. The CDR3 extends over 15 amino acids. The CDR3 DNA follows: TGTGCCAGCAGCTTCTTAAACAGGGGGGCCGGGGAGCTGTTTTTT. Protein sequence: CASSFLNRGAGELFF.

Points on this clonotype: A clone one base away is much larger, so this may be a read error. The V gene is TRBV7-2, the J gene TRBJ2-2, with D unresolved. Germline loops: CDR1 SGHTA, CDR2 FQGNSA. The CDR3 runs 14 residues. In DNA form, the CDR3 reads TGTGCCAGCAGCTTACATCCGAACGCCGGGGAGCTGTTTTTT. Residues: CASSLHPNAGELFF.

This clonotype was counted ten times or more. The chain uses TRBV25-1 and TRBJ2-2; D remains ambiguous. The V end lost 5 bases, the J end lost 4 bases, and 5 bases lay between the germline ends. The CDR3 runs 12 residues. From germline, CDR1 is MGHDK and CDR2 SYGVNS. CDR3 amino acids: CASSRRTGELFF. Written as DNA, the CDR3 is TGTGCCAGCAGTCGGCGCACCGGGGAGCTGTTTTTT.

This rearrangement joins TRBV11-1 to TRBJ2-6, with a possible D match to TRBD1 (5 bases). Per the germline V gene, CDR1 is SGHAT and CDR2 is FQDESV (reference sequence). Trimming pared 0 bases from V and 0 bases from J, leaving 15 bases between. CDR3 length: 19 residues. The CDR3: CASSLAGFTGSSGANVLTF. The CDR3 DNA is TGTGCCAGCAGCTTAGCCGGGTTCACAGGAAGCTCTGGGGCCAACGTCCTGACTTTC.

This clonotype was counted once. The V call is TRBV28, the J call TRBJ1-2, with no clear D. CDR1 and CDR2 (germline): MDHEN, SYDVKM. CDR3 length: 12 amino acids. V was clipped by 4 bases and J by 6 bases, with 9 bases between them. The CDR3 sequence is CASSSATHGYTF. CDR3 sequence (DNA): TGTGCCAGCAGTTCTGCGACGCATGGCTACACCTTC.